These 5 T cell receptor beta chains came from one sample sequenced in a study of T cell responses to AZD1222 COVID-19 vaccine. The assay was immunoSEQ multiplex PCR, and TCRdb's table has in-frame clones only and misses some. This sample has about 160,000 clones, with about nine tenths found just once. Sequencing was performed on peripheral blood, taken on day 0 of AZD1222 vaccination. All receptors derive from an adult in good health.

This clone occurred a few times. This chain joins TRBV19 and TRBJ1-5, with TRBD1 matching 8 bases. J gave up 7 bases and V 4 bases, and 9 bases lay outside the gene matches. CDR1 is LNHDA and CDR2 is SQIVND in the germline V gene (reference sequence). There are 15 residues in the CDR3. The CDR3 loop is CASSTSRGQGQPQHF. The CDR3 DNA reads as TGTGCCAGTAGTACAAGCAGGGGGCAAGGGCAGCCCCAGCATTTT.

The chain couples TRBV28 to TRBJ1-6; D unclear. V was pared by 8 bases and J by 8 bases, with 10 bases between. Per the germline V gene, CDR1 is MDHEN and CDR2 is SYDVKM. The CDR3 length is 12 residues. The CDR3 region has the DNA TGTGCCAGCGGACCTCTGGATTCACCCCTCCACTTT. This encodes CASGPLDSPLHF.

V usage is TRBV10-2 and J usage is TRBJ2-4, with TRBD2 matching 8 bases. Germline V gene lookup returns CDR1 WSHSY and CDR2 SAAADI. The CDR3 has 17 residues. Trimming removed 8 bases from V and 0 bases from J; junction bases left unmatched: 12. The CDR3, as DNA: TGCGCCAGCTACGACTCGGGGGGGGGTTTAGCCAAAAACATTCAGTACTTC. It codes for CASYDSGGGLAKNIQYF.

The V and J genes are TRBV27 and TRBJ2-1; the match to TRBD2 covers 15 bases. Germline CDR1 MNHEY, CDR2 SMNVEV (reference sequence). V shed 6 bases, J shed 7 bases, and the junction held 7 bases outside the gene matches. The CDR3 has 16 amino acids. CDR3 residues: CASSWTSGGAWNEQFF. The CDR3 coding sequence is TGTGCCAGCAGCTGGACTAGCGGGGGGGCATGGAATGAGCAGTTCTTC.

The chain combines TRBV5-4 with TRBJ1-2, with 9 bases that match TRBD1. Germline CDR1 SGHNT, CDR2 YYREEE (reference sequence). CDR3 length: 14 residues. Losses at the gene ends were 3 bases for V and 7 bases for J; bases not matched to a gene: 7. Written as DNA, the CDR3 is TGTGCCAGCAGCTGGACGGGGACAGGGCTTGGCTACACCTTC. Translation: CASSWTGTGLGYTF.